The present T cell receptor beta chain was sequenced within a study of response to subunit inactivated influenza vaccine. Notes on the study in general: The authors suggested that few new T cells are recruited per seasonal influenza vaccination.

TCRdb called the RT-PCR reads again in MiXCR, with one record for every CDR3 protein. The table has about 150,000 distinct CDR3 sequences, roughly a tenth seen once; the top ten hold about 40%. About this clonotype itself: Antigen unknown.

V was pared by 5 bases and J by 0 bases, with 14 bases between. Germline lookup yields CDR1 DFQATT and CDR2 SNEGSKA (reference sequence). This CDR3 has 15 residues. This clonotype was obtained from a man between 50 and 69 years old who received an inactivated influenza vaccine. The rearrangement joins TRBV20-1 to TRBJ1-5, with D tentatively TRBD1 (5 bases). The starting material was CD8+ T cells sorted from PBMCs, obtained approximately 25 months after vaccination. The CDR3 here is CSALRQRYSNQPQHF. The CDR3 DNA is TGCAGTGCTCTCCGACAGAGGTATAGCAATCAGCCCCAGCATTTT.